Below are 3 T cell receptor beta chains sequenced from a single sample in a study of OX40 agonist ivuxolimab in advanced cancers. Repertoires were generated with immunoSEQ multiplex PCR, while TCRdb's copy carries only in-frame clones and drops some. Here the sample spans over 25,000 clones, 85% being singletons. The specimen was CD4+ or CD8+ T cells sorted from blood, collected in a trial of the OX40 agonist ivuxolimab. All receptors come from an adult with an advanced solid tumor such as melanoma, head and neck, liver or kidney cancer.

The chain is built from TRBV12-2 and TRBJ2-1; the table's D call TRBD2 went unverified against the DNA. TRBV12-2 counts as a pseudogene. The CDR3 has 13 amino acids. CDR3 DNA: TGTGCAAGTCGCATGCCGCGGAGCCCTGAGCAGTTCTTC. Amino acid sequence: CASRMPRSPEQFF.

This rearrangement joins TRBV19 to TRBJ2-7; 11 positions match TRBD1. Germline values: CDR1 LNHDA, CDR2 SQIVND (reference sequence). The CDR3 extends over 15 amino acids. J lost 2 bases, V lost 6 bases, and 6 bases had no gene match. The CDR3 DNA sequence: TGTGCCAGTAGCCCGGGACAGGGGGGCCCCTACGAGCAGTACTTC. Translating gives CASSPGQGGPYEQYF.

The CDR3 protein is CASSYPGDKQFF. The DNA for the CDR3 is TGTGCCAGCAGTTATCCGGGGGACAAGCAGTTCTTC. This chain connects TRBV6-5 to TRBJ2-1; D might be TRBD1 or TRBD2, each matching 6 bases. CDR1 is MNHEY, CDR2 SVGAGI, per germline. This CDR3 comprises 12 residues. The germline V and J ends were trimmed by 3 bases and 11 bases, with 11 bases remaining between them.